What follows are 32 T cell receptor beta chains derived from one specimen sequenced in a study of neurological immune-mediated disorders. Time point in this sample: technical triplicate 2. TCRdb itself ran the 5' RACE reads through MiXCR, one entry per CDR3 protein. The sample lists about 59,000 distinct CDR3 sequences; 24% were seen once. The sample consisted of PBMCs. These receptors were obtained from a man aged 60 to 75 with HTLV-1-associated myelopathy (HAM/TSP).

The chain has TRBV18 and TRBJ1-5, with unresolved D. The length of the CDR3 is 13 residues. The germline V and J ends were trimmed by 3 bases and 7 bases, with 10 bases remaining between them. The germline CDR1 and CDR2 sequences are KGHSH and LQKENI. The CDR3 bases are TGTGCCAGCTCACCGGGTGAAAGGCAGCCCCAGCATTTT. Protein: CASSPGERQPQHF. Full variable domain (remainder filled in from reference TRBV18 and TRBJ1-5): NAGVMQNPRHLVRRRGQEARLRCSPMKGHSHVYWYRQLPEEGLKFMVYLQKENIIDESGMPKERFSAEFPKEGPSILRIQQVVRGDSAAYFCASSPGERQPQHFGDGTRLSIL.

This clonotype showed up many times. This chain joins TRBV5-1 and TRBJ2-5; 10 bases fit TRBD1. This CDR3 is 14 amino acids long. Germline V gene sequence: CDR1 SGHRS, CDR2 YFSETQ. V was clipped by 6 bases and J by 5 bases; unmatched bases: 7. The CDR3 sequence: CASTRQGARETQYF. The DNA of the CDR3 is TGCGCCAGCACCCGACAGGGGGCTAGGGAGACCCAGTACTTC.

In its sample, this clonotype was seen many times. This chain links TRBV4-2 with TRBJ1-2, with D uncertain. CDR3 length: 14 residues. The germline CDR1 and CDR2 sequences are LGHNA and YNFKEQ. V was pared by 0 bases and J by 8 bases, with 13 bases between. The CDR3 DNA is TGTGCCAGCAGCCAAGAGCGGGGATTGGGGGGCTACACCTTC. Amino acids: CASSQERGLGGYTF.

This clonotype has ten or more counts. The CDR3 sequence: CASSYSTSGRTDEQFF. DNA of the CDR3: TGTGCCAGCAGTTACTCGACTAGCGGGAGAACCGATGAGCAGTTCTTC. The chain carries TRBV6-2 or TRBV6-3 and TRBJ2-1, with TRBD2 matching 12 bases. The CDR3 is made up of 16 amino acids. V lost 0 bases to trimming and J lost 8 bases; unmatched junction nucleotides: 5. Looked up from germline, CDR1 is MNHEY and CDR2 is SVGEGT.

This clonotype was observed many times. The chain has TRBV20-1 and TRBJ2-7; the D gene is possibly TRBD2 (5 bases). CDR3 size: 13 residues. V was shortened by 1 base and J by 3 bases, with 10 bases between the two germline ends. CDR1 and CDR2 (germline): DFQATT, SNEGSKA (reference sequence). The CDR3 loop reads CSARASEGYEQYF. In DNA form, the CDR3 reads TGCAGTGCTAGAGCGAGTGAGGGCTACGAGCAGTACTTC.

By share, this clonotype counts as medium-sized. The chain carries TRBV27 and TRBJ2-2; 12 bases map to TRBD2. This CDR3 region has 15 residues. Germline values: CDR1 MNHEY, CDR2 SMNVEV (reference sequence). The junction had 4 bases not matched to a gene; V was cut back by 8 bases and J by 3 bases. CDR3 protein: CASGASGRDTGELFF. The CDR3 nucleotides read TGTGCCAGCGGGGCTAGCGGGAGGGACACCGGGGAGCTGTTTTTT.

V gene TRBV20-1 combines with J gene TRBJ2-7, with D tentatively TRBD2 (7 bases). The CDR3 extends over 17 amino acids. CDR1 and CDR2 (germline): DFQATT, SNEGSKA (reference sequence). V lost 2 bases and J 0 bases, leaving 20 bases between the germline ends. Here the CDR3 reads CSARNTLTGTNSYEQYF. Here the CDR3 DNA reads TGCAGTGCTAGAAATACCCTAACAGGGACTAACTCCTACGAGCAGTACTTC.

The chain couples TRBV5-1 to TRBJ2-1, with TRBD2 matching over 7 bases. The ends lost 0 bases at V and 4 bases at J; junction bases unmatched: 13. The CDR3 is 18 residues long. Germline CDR1 reads SGHRS; CDR2 reads YFSETQ. CDR3 nucleotide sequence: TGCGCCAGCAGCTTGGAAACTCCCGGGACTATCGGTTACAATGAGCAGTTCTTC. Translation gives CASSLETPGTIGYNEQFF.

Ten or more counts support this clonotype. The gene calls are TRBV9 and TRBJ1-5; D might be TRBD1 (6 bases). In germline, CDR1 is SGDLS, CDR2 YYNGEE. The ends were cut back, 3 bases at V and 8 bases at J, with 18 bases in the middle. The CDR3 is 15 residues long. Written as DNA, the CDR3 is TGTGCCAGCAGCGGACAGGCGGGCTTGGGTGAGCCCCAGCATTTT. As protein: CASSGQAGLGEPQHF.

In its sample, this clonotype was seen many times. The chain uses TRBV12-3 or TRBV12-4 and TRBJ2-7; 13 nucleotides agree with TRBD2. The CDR3 runs 14 residues. After removal of 6 bases from V and 2 bases from J, the junction contained 1 base not matched to a gene. CDR3 sequence (DNA): TGTGCCAGCAGGACTAGCGGGAGGACCTACGAGCAGTACTTC. This translates into CASRTSGRTYEQYF.

This clonotype has ten or more counts. The gene calls are TRBV20-1 and TRBJ1-4, with TRBD1 matching 7 bases. CDR1 and CDR2 (germline): DFQATT, SNEGSKA (reference sequence). The trim removed 0 bases at V and 1 base at J, leaving 2 bases unmatched. The CDR3 consists of 15 residues. The CDR3 loop is CSARDRQGTNEKLFF. The CDR3 nucleotides are TGCAGTGCTAGAGATCGACAGGGAACTAATGAAAAACTGTTTTTT.

In its sample, this clonotype was seen many times. The rearrangement joins TRBV5-1 to TRBJ2-5, with a weak D call TRBD2 (5 bases). V dropped 4 bases and J dropped 10 bases, with 14 bases sitting between them. The CDR3 spans 12 residues. Germline V CDR1 and CDR2: SGHRS, YFSETQ. The CDR3: CASSPDFRLQYF. The CDR3 DNA sequence: TGCGCCAGCAGCCCGGACTTCCGTCTCCAGTACTTC.

The chain joins TRBV20-1 to TRBJ2-2; D gene uncertain. CDR3 size: 14 residues. V lost 3 bases to trimming and J lost 1 base, with 9 bases between them. CDR1 and CDR2 from the germline V gene are DFQATT and SNEGSKA (reference sequence). CDR3 residues: CSASLAGNTGELFF. In DNA form, the CDR3 reads TGCAGTGCTAGTTTGGCAGGGAACACCGGGGAGCTGTTTTTT.

This clonotype came up many times. This sequence joins TRBV20-1 and TRBJ2-7; D gene ambiguous. Germline V CDR1 and CDR2: DFQATT, SNEGSKA (reference sequence). V was cut by 5 bases and J by 3 bases, with 5 bases left in between. The CDR3 loop spans 10 amino acids. The chain's CDR3 is CSASIYEQYF. CDR3 sequence (DNA): TGCAGTGCTTCAATCTACGAGCAGTACTTC.

This clonotype was picked up many times. The gene calls are TRBV9 and TRBJ2-3, with TRBD2 identical over 10 bases. The CDR3 runs to 18 residues. Losses at the gene ends were 1 base for V and 0 bases for J; bases not matched to a gene: 8. Germline CDR1 reads SGDLS; CDR2 reads YYNGEE. DNA of the CDR3: TGTGCCAGCAGCGTAAGCCCCAGCGGGGGGGGGAGCACAGATACGCAGTATTTT. Residues: CASSVSPSGGGSTDTQYF.

Ten or more counts support this clonotype. The chain joins TRBV12-3 or TRBV12-4 to TRBJ1-2; D is ambiguous. The CDR3 extends over 16 amino acids. Trimming cost V 5 bases and J 4 bases, with 20 bases left between them. Here the CDR3 DNA reads TGTGCCAGCAGTATTCGGTCACAGAAGATATCCTATGGCTACACCTTC. Its protein product is CASSIRSQKISYGYTF.

This clonotype has more than one count but fewer than ten. V is TRBV5-6 and J is TRBJ2-4, with a possible D match to TRBD2 (6 bases). CDR1 and CDR2 from the germline V gene are SGHDT and YYEEEE. Trimming shortened V by 4 bases and J by 6 bases, and 11 bases separated the two germline ends. CDR3 length: 13 amino acids. The CDR3 DNA sequence: TGTGCCAGCAGCCTGAATAGCGGAAACATTCAGTACTTC. Translated: CASSLNSGNIQYF. Full variable domain (remainder filled in from reference TRBV5-6 and TRBJ2-4): DAGVTQSPTHLIKTRGQQVTLRCSPKSGHDTVSWYQQALGQGPQFIFQYYEEEERQRGNFPDRFSGHQFPNYSSELNVNALLLGDSALYLCASSLNSGNIQYFGAGTRLSVL.

The chain employs TRBV18 and TRBJ2-6; D is possibly TRBD1 (6 bases). The CDR3 spans 15 residues. Germline CDR1 KGHSH, CDR2 LQKENI. Trimming pared 4 bases from V and 0 bases from J, leaving 7 bases between. The CDR3 here is CASSRGGSGANVLTF. Here the CDR3 DNA reads TGTGCCAGCTCACGAGGGGGCTCTGGGGCCAACGTCCTGACTTTC. Full variable domain (rest looked up from reference TRBV18 and TRBJ2-6): NAGVMQNPRHLVRRRGQEARLRCSPMKGHSHVYWYRQLPEEGLKFMVYLQKENIIDESGMPKERFSAEFPKEGPSILRIQQVVRGDSAAYFCASSRGGSGANVLTFGAGSRLTVL.

This clonotype was counted ten times or more. This chain connects TRBV19 to TRBJ1-2; weak D call: TRBD1 (6 bases). This CDR3 comprises 12 residues. V was shortened by 6 bases and J by 8 bases, with 13 bases between the two germline ends. The V gene's germline CDR1 is LNHDA and CDR2 SQIVND (reference sequence). The CDR3 spells CASRPGGFGYTF. The DNA of the CDR3 is TGTGCCAGTAGACCGGGGGGCTTCGGCTACACCTTC.

CDR3 in amino acids: CASSLGSLAYEQYF. The CDR3 DNA reads as TGTGCCAGCAGCTTAGGTTCGCTAGCCTACGAGCAGTACTTC. The chain employs TRBV5-5 and TRBJ2-7; D gene unclear. Trimming took off 2 bases at V and 2 bases at J, with 11 bases between the two ends. The CDR3 length is 14 residues. The germline gives CDR1 SGHKS, CDR2 YYEKEE (reference sequence).

There are many counts of this clonotype. The chain carries TRBV7-3 and TRBJ2-3; D uncertain. V lost 5 bases, J lost 0 bases, and 12 bases lay in between. Germline assignment: CDR1 SGHTA and CDR2 FQGTGA. This CDR3 is built from 15 residues. CDR3 loop: CASSPLGISTDTQYF. The CDR3 nucleotides read TGTGCCAGCAGCCCCTTGGGGATAAGCACAGATACGCAGTATTTT.

This chain uses TRBV29-1 with TRBJ2-1, with TRBD2 matching 10 bases. The germline gives CDR1 SQVTM, CDR2 ANQGSEA. CDR3 length equals 15 residues. V lost 2 bases and J lost 9; bases outside the gene matches: 10. DNA for the CDR3: TGCAGCGTTGAAAACCGTCTAGCGGGAGAAATTGAGCAGTTCTTC. Its protein product is CSVENRLAGEIEQFF.

By sample fraction, this clonotype is medium-sized. In nucleotides, the CDR3 is TGCAGTGCTAGAGATGCGGGGCGCGGCAAATACGAGCAGTACTTC. Protein: CSARDAGRGKYEQYF. The rearrangement uses TRBV20-1 and TRBJ2-7, with D possibly matching TRBD2 (6 bases). There are 15 residues in the CDR3. Germline assignment: CDR1 DFQATT and CDR2 SNEGSKA (reference sequence). With 0 bases removed from V and 4 bases from J, the gap between germline ends came to 16 bases.

J is TRBJ2-7 and V is TRBV5-1; no clear D. From germline, CDR1 is SGHRS and CDR2 YFSETQ. V was pared by 6 bases and J by 4 bases, with 17 bases between. This CDR3 has 14 residues. CDR3: CASTSEGSSYEQYF. In nucleotides, the CDR3 is TGCGCCAGCACTTCGGAAGGGTCCAGTTACGAGCAGTACTTC.

The chain joins TRBV28 to TRBJ2-7; D uncertain. CDR1 is MDHEN, CDR2 SYDVKM, per germline. The CDR3 totals 15 residues. The V end was cut by 5 bases, the J end by 0 bases, with 14 bases between. The CDR3 reads CASSKLKPSSYEQYF. The DNA for the CDR3 is TGTGCCAGCAGTAAACTTAAACCGAGCTCCTACGAGCAGTACTTC.

This clonotype was found many times. The rearrangement joins TRBV12-3 or TRBV12-4 to TRBJ1-6; D not certain. V was cut by 3 bases and J by 9 bases, with 9 bases left in between. There are 13 residues in the CDR3. The CDR3 nucleotides read TGTGCCAGCAGTTTGGAGGCAGGTTCACCCCTCCACTTT. Protein sequence: CASSLEAGSPLHF.

This clonotype has just a few counts. Just one base apart from a much larger clone, this may be a read error. The chain has TRBV5-6 and TRBJ2-4, with D possibly TRBD2 on 7 matching bases. Germline V lookup: CDR1 SGHDT, CDR2 YYEEEE. The CDR3 has 15 residues. The CDR3 sequence is CTSTSVGGPENIQYF. The CDR3 coding sequence is TGTACCAGCACCTCGGTGGGGGGGCCGGAAAACATTCAGTACTTC.

This clonotype is classed as medium-sized. The chain is built from TRBV7-3 and TRBJ2-2; D uncertain. The V end was cut by 2 bases, the J end by 6 bases, with 19 bases between. This CDR3 is 17 amino acids long. The germline V gene encodes CDR1 SGHTA and CDR2 FQGTGA. Written as DNA, the CDR3 is TGTGCCAGCAGCTTATGGGGTGCAGCGAACAACCCCGGGGAGCTGTTTTTT. Translating it yields CASSLWGAANNPGELFF.

V gene TRBV19 combines with J gene TRBJ2-5, with 10 bases aligning to TRBD1. The germline V gene has CDR1 LNHDA and CDR2 SQIVND (reference sequence). The CDR3 runs 16 residues. Trimming cost V 4 bases and J 3 bases; bases outside gene matches: 8. CDR3 DNA: TGTGCCAGTAGTAAGGATTTCGGGACAGGGGAAGAGACCCAGTACTTC. This sequence encodes CASSKDFGTGEETQYF.

This clonotype has ten or more counts. The rearrangement uses TRBV15 and TRBJ1-4; tentative D call: TRBD1 (5 bases). Germline values: CDR1 LNHNV, CDR2 YYDKDF (reference sequence). This CDR3 has 12 amino acids. V gave up 10 bases and J gave up 3 bases, with 9 bases separating them. CDR3 sequence reads: CASRDPNEKLFF. CDR3 in DNA: TGTGCCAGCAGGGATCCTAATGAAAAACTGTTTTTT.

The chain's CDR3 is CASSSLAGEKLFF. The CDR3 bases are TGTGCCAGCAGTTCCTTGGCTGGTGAAAAACTGTTTTTT. The chain recombines TRBV27 with TRBJ1-4; D not resolved. The CDR3 spans 13 residues. Germline V CDR1 and CDR2: MNHEY, SMNVEV (reference sequence). Trimming cost V 4 bases and J 7 bases, with 10 bases left between them.

Only one count was recorded for this clonotype. The genes are TRBV10-3 and TRBJ2-7; D is possibly TRBD1 (5 bases). Germline V gives CDR1 ENHRY, CDR2 SYGVKD. The CDR3 is made up of 12 amino acids. V lost 0 bases and J lost 13, with 13 bases in between. The CDR3 is CAISESIGQGYF. The CDR3 coding sequence is TGTGCCATCAGTGAGTCGATAGGGCAGGGCTACTTC.